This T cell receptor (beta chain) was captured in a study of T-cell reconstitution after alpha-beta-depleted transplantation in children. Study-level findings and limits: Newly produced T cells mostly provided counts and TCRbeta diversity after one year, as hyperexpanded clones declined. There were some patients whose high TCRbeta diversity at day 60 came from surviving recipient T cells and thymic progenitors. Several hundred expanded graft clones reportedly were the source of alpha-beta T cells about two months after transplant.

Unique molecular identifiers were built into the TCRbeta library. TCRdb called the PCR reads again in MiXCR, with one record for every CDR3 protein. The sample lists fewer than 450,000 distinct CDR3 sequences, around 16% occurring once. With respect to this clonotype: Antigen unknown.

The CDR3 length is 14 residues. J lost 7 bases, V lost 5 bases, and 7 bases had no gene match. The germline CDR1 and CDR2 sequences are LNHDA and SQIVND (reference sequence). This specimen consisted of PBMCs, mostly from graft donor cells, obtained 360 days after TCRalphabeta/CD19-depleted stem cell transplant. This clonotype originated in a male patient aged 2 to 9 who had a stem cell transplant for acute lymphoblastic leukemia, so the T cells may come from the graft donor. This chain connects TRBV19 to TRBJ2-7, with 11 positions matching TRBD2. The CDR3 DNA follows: TGTGCCAGTAGTTCCGTAGCGGGAGGGGGGGAGCAGTACTTC. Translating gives CASSSVAGGGEQYF.